The T cell receptor beta chain under discussion was sequenced for a study of cytomegalovirus exposure and HLA in healthy donors. This PCR relied on a set of 60 Vbeta primers and 13 Jbeta primers. Produced via immunoSEQ multiplex PCR; TCRdb's table is partial and in-frame only. The sample contains 150,000 or so clones, roughly 80% of which appear only once. On this clone itself: Its specificity is unknown.

Study results and limitations: There were several of the most significant clusters that appeared linked to common viral pathogens in a later analysis. It was assumed in the presence/absence analyses that sequencing depth was roughly uniform across donors.

The CDR3 extends over 17 amino acids. Germline V gives CDR1 SGHTA, CDR2 FQGNSA. Trimming took 5 bases from V and 0 from J; bases not matched to a gene: 11. The sequencing sample was made of PBMCs. This receptor was taken from a woman aged 18-29 years in good health and CMV-seronegative. The chain is built from TRBV7-2 and TRBJ2-3; 7 bases align to TRBD1. CDR3 amino acids: CASSIGLTGASTDTQYF. CDR3 nucleotides: TGTGCCAGCAGCATTGGACTCACAGGGGCTAGCACAGATACGCAGTATTTT.